The table lists the clone carrying this T cell receptor (beta chain) with a few counts. Its specificity is unknown. Since a much larger clone is just one base distant, this may be a read error. The entry originates in a study of metastatic and nonmetastatic thyroid tumors. Overall study context: Where malignant and benign thyroid patients were concerned, repertoires were compared across blood and tumor or nodule tissue. Overall study results and limits: A significant increase in TCR beta diversity was reportedly seen in malignant thyroid tumors relative to benign nodules, in blood and tumor.

Not a single patient had been given any form of treatment at any point before undergoing thyroid surgery. TCRdb re-called clones from the PCR reads using MiXCR. The profile shows 30,000 to 35,000 clones, around a sixth of them singletons. This clonotype was obtained from a female donor with papillary thyroid cancer or a benign thyroid nodule (not recorded which). Some clones in this sample may be carry-over from other donors' samples. The sequencing sample was made of blood.

The CDR3 region is CASSLLQDEQHF. CDR3 bases: TGTGCCAGCAGCTTATTACAAGACGAGCAGCACTTC. The V and J genes are TRBV7-9 and TRBJ2-7; unclear D gene. The CDR3 covers 12 residues. Germline assignment: CDR1 SEHNR and CDR2 FQNEAQ (reference sequence).